A selection of T cell receptor beta chains follows, all from one sample in a study of blood T cell repertoires in COVID-19. TCRdb's table, derived via immunoSEQ multiplex PCR, lists solely in-frame clones and lacks some. The repertoire holds fewer than 300,000 clones, with 70% to 90% as singletons. The sample comprised PBMCs or T cells enriched from blood (not recorded which). Every receptor here comes from a woman between 40 and 55 years old with acute COVID-19. Both conserved end residues are part of each CDR3. Fields, in order: clone size, D gene, V gene, J gene, CDR3 DNA, CDR3 protein. A D gene is named only where the DNA matches it firmly. Size is stated for part of the rows, as once, few or many counts, or as a class when the clone is expanded.

abundance: .
d_gene: TRBD1
v_gene: TRBV15
j_gene: TRBJ1-3
CDR3nt: TGTGCCACCAGCAGAGGAGGACAGGGATCTGGAAACACCATATATTTT
CDR3aa: CATSRGGQGSGNTIYF

abundance: .
d_gene: .
v_gene: TRBV6-5
j_gene: TRBJ2-1
CDR3nt: TGTGCCAGCAGTTACGAAGAAAGAGGCTACAATGAGCAGTTCTTC
CDR3aa: CASSYEERGYNEQFF

abundance: .
d_gene: TRBD1
v_gene: TRBV30
j_gene: TRBJ1-2
CDR3nt: TGTGCCTGGCGGATCCGGGACAGAAGAGGCGGCTACACCTTC
CDR3aa: CAWRIRDRRGGYTF

abundance: few
d_gene: TRBD1
v_gene: TRBV4-1
j_gene: TRBJ1-6
CDR3nt: TGCGCCAGCGGGACAGGGAGAAATTCACCCCTCCACTTT
CDR3aa: CASGTGRNSPLHF

abundance: .
d_gene: .
v_gene: TRBV12-5
j_gene: TRBJ1-2
CDR3nt: TGTGCTAGTGGATATACAGGGCGGCTTAGCTATGGCTACACCTTC
CDR3aa: CASGYTGRLSYGYTF

abundance: .
d_gene: .
v_gene: TRBV7-2
j_gene: TRBJ1-4
CDR3nt: TGTGCCAGCAGCTTAGGTCAGGGTCGGGAAAAACTGTTTTTT
CDR3aa: CASSLGQGREKLFF

abundance: .
d_gene: .
v_gene: TRBV18
j_gene: TRBJ1-6
CDR3nt: TGTGCCAGCTCACCCCTCCCCCAGGACTATAATTCACCCCTCCACTTT
CDR3aa: CASSPLPQDYNSPLHF

abundance: .
d_gene: .
v_gene: TRBV6-1
j_gene: TRBJ2-7
CDR3nt: TGTGCCAGCAGTGAAGTACCTCGTCAGGGAGAGCAGTACTTC
CDR3aa: CASSEVPRQGEQYF

abundance: few
d_gene: .
v_gene: TRBV30
j_gene: TRBJ1-6
CDR3nt: TGTGCCTGGGGGGCCGCAAGCCATAATTCACCCCTCCACTTT
CDR3aa: CAWGAASHNSPLHF

abundance: few
d_gene: .
v_gene: TRBV5-1
j_gene: TRBJ1-2
CDR3nt: TGCGCCAGCTCTGAGGGCCCAGCTAACTATGGCTACACCTTC
CDR3aa: CASSEGPANYGYTF

abundance: .
d_gene: .
v_gene: TRBV28
j_gene: TRBJ2-4
CDR3nt: TGTGCCAGCAGTCCTCCGGACTCCGTCCCCAAAAACATTCAGTACTTC
CDR3aa: CASSPPDSVPKNIQYF

abundance: .
d_gene: .
v_gene: TRBV10-3
j_gene: TRBJ2-1
CDR3nt: TGTGCCATCAGTGAGTCTTTTCAGGGCCCTGAGCAGTTCTTC
CDR3aa: CAISESFQGPEQFF

abundance: .
d_gene: .
v_gene: TRBV5-1
j_gene: TRBJ2-7
CDR3nt: TGCGCCAGCAGCTTGGGACACCTTGGCTCCTACGAGCAGTACTTC
CDR3aa: CASSLGHLGSYEQYF

abundance: .
d_gene: .
v_gene: TRBV10-2
j_gene: TRBJ2-1
CDR3nt: TGCGCCAGCATGAGGAGGGGGCTCTACAATGAGCAGTTCTTC
CDR3aa: CASMRRGLYNEQFF

abundance: .
d_gene: .
v_gene: TRBV10-3
j_gene: TRBJ1-4
CDR3nt: TGTGCCATCAGTGCTGCAGGGCGACGCAATGAAAAACTGTTTTTT
CDR3aa: CAISAAGRRNEKLFF

abundance: .
d_gene: TRBD1
v_gene: TRBV19
j_gene: TRBJ1-5
CDR3nt: TGTGCCAGTGGTTGGGACAGCCAACAGCCCCAGCATTTT
CDR3aa: CASGWDSQQPQHF

abundance: .
d_gene: TRBD1
v_gene: TRBV6-5
j_gene: TRBJ1-5
CDR3nt: TGTGCCAGCAGGAGTGAAAGGACAGGACACCAGCCCCAGCATTTT
CDR3aa: CASRSERTGHQPQHF

abundance: .
d_gene: .
v_gene: TRBV5-1
j_gene: TRBJ1-6
CDR3nt: TGCGCCAGCAGCTTGGCTCCGGGTACCGATTCACCCCTCCACTTT
CDR3aa: CASSLAPGTDSPLHF

abundance: .
d_gene: .
v_gene: TRBV5-1
j_gene: TRBJ2-3
CDR3nt: TGCGCCAGCAGCTGGACCGCCGGGACACAGGGAACGGATACGCAGTATTTT
CDR3aa: CASSWTAGTQGTDTQYF